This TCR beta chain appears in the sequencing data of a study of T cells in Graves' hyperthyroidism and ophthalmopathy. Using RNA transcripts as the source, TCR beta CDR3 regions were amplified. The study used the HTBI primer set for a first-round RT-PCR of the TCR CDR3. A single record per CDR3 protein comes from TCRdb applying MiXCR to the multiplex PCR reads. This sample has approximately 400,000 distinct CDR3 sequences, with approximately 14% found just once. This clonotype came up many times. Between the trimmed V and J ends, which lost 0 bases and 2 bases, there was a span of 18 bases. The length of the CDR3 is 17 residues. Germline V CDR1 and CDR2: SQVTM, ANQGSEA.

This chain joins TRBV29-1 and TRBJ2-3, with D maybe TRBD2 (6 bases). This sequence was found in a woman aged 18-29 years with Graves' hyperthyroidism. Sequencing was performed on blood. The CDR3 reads CSVEDRVWREFTDTQYF. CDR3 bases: TGCAGCGTTGAAGATCGGGTGTGGAGGGAGTTCACAGATACGCAGTATTTT.